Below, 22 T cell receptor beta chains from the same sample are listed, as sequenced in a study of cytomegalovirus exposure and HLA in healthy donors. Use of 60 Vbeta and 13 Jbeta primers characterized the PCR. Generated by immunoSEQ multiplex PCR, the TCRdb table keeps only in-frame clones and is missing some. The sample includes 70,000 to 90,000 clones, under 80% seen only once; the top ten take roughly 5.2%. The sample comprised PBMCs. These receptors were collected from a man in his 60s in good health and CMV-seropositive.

The CDR3 protein is CASNTNRDRVEQYF. The DNA for the CDR3 is TGTGCCAGCAACACCAACCGGGACAGGGTCGAGCAGTACTTC. The V gene is TRBV6-1, the J gene TRBJ2-7; 9 nucleotides match TRBD1. Germline V CDR1 and CDR2: MNHNS, SASEGT. The CDR3 sequence is 14 residues long. Germline trimming cut 7 bases from V and 6 bases from J; bases unmatched to any gene: 10.

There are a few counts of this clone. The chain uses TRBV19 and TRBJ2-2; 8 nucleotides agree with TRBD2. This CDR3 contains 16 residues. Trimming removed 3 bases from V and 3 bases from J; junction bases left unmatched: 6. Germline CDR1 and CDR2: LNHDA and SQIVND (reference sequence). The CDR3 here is CASSIMAGGYTGELFF. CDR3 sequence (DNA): TGTGCCAGTAGTATCATGGCGGGAGGATACACCGGGGAGCTGTTTTTT.

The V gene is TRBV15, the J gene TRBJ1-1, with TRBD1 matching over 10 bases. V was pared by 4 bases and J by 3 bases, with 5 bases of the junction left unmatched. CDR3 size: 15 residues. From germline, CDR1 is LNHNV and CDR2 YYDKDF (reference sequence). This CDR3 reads CATSIRTGGDTEAFF. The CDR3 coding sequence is TGTGCCACCAGCATCCGGACAGGGGGTGACACTGAAGCTTTCTTT.

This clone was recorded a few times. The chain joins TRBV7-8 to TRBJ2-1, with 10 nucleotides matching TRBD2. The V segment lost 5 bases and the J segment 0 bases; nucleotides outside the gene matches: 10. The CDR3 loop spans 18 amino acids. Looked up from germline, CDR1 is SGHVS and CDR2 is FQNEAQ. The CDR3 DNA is TGTGCCAGCAGCCTTCTAGCGGGGGCCCCGAGCTCCTACAATGAGCAGTTCTTC. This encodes CASSLLAGAPSSYNEQFF.

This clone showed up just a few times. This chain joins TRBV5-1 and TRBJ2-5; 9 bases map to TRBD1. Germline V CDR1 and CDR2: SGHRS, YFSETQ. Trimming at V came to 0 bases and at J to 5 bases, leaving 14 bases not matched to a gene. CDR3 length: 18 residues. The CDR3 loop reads CASSLEGGNRGPLETQYF. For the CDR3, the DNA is TGCGCCAGCAGCTTGGAGGGGGGCAACAGGGGGCCTTTGGAGACCCAGTACTTC.

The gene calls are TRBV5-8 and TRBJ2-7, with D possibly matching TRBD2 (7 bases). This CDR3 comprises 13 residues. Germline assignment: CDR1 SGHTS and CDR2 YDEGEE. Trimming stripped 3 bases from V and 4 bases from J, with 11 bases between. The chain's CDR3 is CASSSRGRYEQYF. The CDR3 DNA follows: TGTGCCAGCAGCTCGCGGGGGCGGTACGAGCAGTACTTC.

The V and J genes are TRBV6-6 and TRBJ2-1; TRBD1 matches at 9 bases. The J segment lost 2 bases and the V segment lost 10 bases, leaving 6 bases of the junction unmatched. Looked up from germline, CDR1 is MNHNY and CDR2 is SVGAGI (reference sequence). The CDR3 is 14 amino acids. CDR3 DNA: TGTGCCACCACCGGGACAGGGCCCTACAATGAGCAGTTCTTC. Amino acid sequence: CATTGTGPYNEQFF.

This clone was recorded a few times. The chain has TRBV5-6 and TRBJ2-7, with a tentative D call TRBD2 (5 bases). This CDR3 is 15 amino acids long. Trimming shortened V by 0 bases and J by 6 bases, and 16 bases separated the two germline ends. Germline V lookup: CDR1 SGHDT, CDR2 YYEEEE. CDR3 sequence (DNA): TGTGCCAGCAGCTTGGTTCAGCCAGCGGCACGCGAGCAGTACTTC. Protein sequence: CASSLVQPAAREQYF.

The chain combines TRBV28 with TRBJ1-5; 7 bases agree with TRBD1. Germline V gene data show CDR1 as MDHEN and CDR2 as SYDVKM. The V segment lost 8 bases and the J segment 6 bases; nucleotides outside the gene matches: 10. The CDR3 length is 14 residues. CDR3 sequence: CASRQGWDGQPQHF. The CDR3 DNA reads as TGTGCCAGCCGACAGGGATGGGACGGTCAGCCCCAGCATTTT.

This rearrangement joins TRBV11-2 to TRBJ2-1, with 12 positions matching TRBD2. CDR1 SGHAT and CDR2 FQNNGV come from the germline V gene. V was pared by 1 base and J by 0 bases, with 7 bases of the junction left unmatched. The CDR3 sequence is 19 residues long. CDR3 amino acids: CASSLGRTSGASSYNEQFF. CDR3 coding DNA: TGTGCCAGCAGCTTAGGCCGGACTAGCGGGGCCTCCTCCTACAATGAGCAGTTCTTC.

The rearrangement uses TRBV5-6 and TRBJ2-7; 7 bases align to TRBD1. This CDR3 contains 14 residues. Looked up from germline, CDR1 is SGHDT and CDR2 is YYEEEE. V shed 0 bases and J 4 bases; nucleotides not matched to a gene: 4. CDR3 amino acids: CASSLGTGLYEQYF. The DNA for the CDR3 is TGTGCCAGCAGCTTGGGGACAGGCCTTTACGAGCAGTACTTC.

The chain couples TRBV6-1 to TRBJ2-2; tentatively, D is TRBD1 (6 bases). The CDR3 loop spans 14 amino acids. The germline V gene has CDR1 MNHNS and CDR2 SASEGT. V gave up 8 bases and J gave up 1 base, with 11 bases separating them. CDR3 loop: CASRNRENTGELFF. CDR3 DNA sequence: TGTGCCAGCCGCAACAGGGAGAACACCGGGGAGCTGTTTTTT.

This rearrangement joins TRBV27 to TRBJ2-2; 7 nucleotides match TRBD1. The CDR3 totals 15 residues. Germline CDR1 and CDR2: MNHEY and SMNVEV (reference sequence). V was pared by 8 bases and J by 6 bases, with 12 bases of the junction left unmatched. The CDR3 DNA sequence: TGTGCCAGCGGCAAGGGGGCTCGATCCGCCGGGGAGCTGTTTTTT. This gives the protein CASGKGARSAGELFF.

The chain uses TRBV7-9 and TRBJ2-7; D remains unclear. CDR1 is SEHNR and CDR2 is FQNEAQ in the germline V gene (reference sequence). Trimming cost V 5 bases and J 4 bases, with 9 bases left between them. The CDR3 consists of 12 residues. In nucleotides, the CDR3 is TGTGCCAGCAGCCTTGTAAATTACGAGCAGTACTTC. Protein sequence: CASSLVNYEQYF.

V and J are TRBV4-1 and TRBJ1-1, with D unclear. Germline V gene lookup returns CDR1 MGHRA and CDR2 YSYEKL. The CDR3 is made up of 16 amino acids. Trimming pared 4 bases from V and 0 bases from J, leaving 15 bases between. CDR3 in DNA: TGCGCCAGCAGCCCCGGCTTAGGCGGGCTGAACACTGAAGCTTTCTTT. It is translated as CASSPGLGGLNTEAFF.

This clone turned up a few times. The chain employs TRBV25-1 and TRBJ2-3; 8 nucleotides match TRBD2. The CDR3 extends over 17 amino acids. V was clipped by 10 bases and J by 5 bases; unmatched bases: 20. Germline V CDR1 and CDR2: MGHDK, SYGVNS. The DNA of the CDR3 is TGTGCCACCAAGTCAACCCCGGGAGGGGGGCCCGAAGATACGCAGTATTTT. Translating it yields CATKSTPGGGPEDTQYF.

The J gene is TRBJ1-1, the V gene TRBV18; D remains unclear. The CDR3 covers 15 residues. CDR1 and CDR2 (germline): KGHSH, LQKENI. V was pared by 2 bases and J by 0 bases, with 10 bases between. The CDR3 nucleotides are TGTGCCAGCTCACCAGAAACGGGATTGAACACTGAAGCTTTCTTT. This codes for CASSPETGLNTEAFF.

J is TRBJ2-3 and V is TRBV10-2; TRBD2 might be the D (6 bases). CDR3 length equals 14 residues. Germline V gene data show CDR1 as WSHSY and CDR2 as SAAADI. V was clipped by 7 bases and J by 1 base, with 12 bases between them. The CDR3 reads CASTWDSGTDTQYF. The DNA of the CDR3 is TGCGCCAGCACCTGGGACTCAGGCACAGATACGCAGTATTTT.

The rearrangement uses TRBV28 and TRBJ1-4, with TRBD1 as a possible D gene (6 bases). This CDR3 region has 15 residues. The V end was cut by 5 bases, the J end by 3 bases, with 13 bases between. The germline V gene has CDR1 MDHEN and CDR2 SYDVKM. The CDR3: CASSRVTGPNEKLFF. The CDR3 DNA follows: TGTGCCAGCAGTAGGGTCACAGGGCCTAATGAAAAACTGTTTTTT. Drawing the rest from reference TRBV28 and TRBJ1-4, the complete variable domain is DVKVTQSSRYLVKRTGEKVFLECVQDMDHENMFWYRQDPGLGLRLIYFSYDVKMKEKGDIPEGYSVSREKKERFSLILESASTNQTSMYLCASSRVTGPNEKLFFGSGTQLSVL.

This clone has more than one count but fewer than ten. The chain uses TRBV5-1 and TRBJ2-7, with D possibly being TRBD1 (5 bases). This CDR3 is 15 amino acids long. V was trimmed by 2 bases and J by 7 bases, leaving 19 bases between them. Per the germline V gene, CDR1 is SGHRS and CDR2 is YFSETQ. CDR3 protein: CASSFGQGLHLEQYF. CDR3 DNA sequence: TGCGCCAGCAGCTTCGGACAAGGCCTACACTTAGAGCAGTACTTC.

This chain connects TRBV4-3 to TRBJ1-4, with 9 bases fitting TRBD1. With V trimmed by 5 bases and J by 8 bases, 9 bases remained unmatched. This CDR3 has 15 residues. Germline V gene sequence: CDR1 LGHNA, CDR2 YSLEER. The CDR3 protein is CASSDRTGAREKLFF. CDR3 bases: TGCGCCAGCAGCGACCGGACAGGGGCGCGAGAAAAACTGTTTTTT.

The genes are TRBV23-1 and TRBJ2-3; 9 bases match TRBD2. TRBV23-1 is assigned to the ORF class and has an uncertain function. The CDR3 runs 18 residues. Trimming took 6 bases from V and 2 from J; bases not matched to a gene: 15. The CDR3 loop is CASRRGGRARENTDTQYF. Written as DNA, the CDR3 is TGCGCCAGCAGGCGTGGCGGGAGGGCCAGGGAGAACACAGATACGCAGTATTTT.